These 8 T cell receptor beta chains were sequenced from one sample in a study of cytomegalovirus exposure and HLA in healthy donors. PCR employed 60 Vbeta and 13 Jbeta primers. TCRdb keeps only in-frame clones here, not all; method: immunoSEQ multiplex PCR. The table records 100,000 to 150,000 clones, roughly 77% of them present only once. The specimen was PBMCs. These receptors originate from a woman in her thirties or forties in good health and CMV-seropositive.

This chain links TRBV28 with TRBJ2-7, with D possibly TRBD1 on 6 matching bases. This CDR3 spans 13 amino acids. Germline CDR1 is MDHEN and CDR2 is SYDVKM. With 6 bases removed from V and 5 bases from J, the gap between germline ends came to 14 bases. DNA for the CDR3: TGTGCCAGCAGACAACAGGGTCGGGACGAGCAGTACTTC. Protein product: CASRQQGRDEQYF.

The rearrangement links TRBV9 to TRBJ2-7; 8 bases are shared with TRBD2. Losses at the gene ends were 4 bases for V and 5 bases for J; bases not matched to a gene: 14. The germline V gene encodes CDR1 SGDLS and CDR2 YYNGEE. The CDR3 totals 16 residues. The CDR3 coding sequence is TGTGCCAGCAGCACCCTCGGCGGGGGGCGCGGGGACGAGCAGTACTTC. Translation: CASSTLGGGRGDEQYF.

The rearrangement uses TRBV27 and TRBJ2-2; D not certain. The germline V and J ends were trimmed by 7 bases and 5 bases, with 5 bases remaining between them. This CDR3 is 11 amino acids long. Germline lookup yields CDR1 MNHEY and CDR2 SMNVEV (reference sequence). The CDR3: CASTLTGELFF. The DNA of the CDR3 is TGTGCCAGCACACTTACCGGGGAGCTGTTTTTT.

The gene calls are TRBV5-1 and TRBJ1-2; D may be TRBD1 (6 bases). The CDR3 runs to 13 residues. V shed 3 bases and J shed 7 bases, with 13 bases lying between them. Looked up from germline, CDR1 is SGHRS and CDR2 is YFSETQ. CDR3 residues: CASSSSGTSGYTF. For the CDR3, the DNA is TGCGCCAGCAGCTCCTCCGGGACAAGTGGCTACACCTTC. Complete variable domain (other parts from reference TRBV5-1 and TRBJ1-2): KAGVTQTPRYLIKTRGQQVTLSCSPISGHRSVSWYQQTPGQGLQFLFEYFSETQRNKGNFPGRFSGRQFSNSRSEMNVSTLELGDSALYLCASSSSGTSGYTFGSGTRLTVV.

The chain has TRBV30 and TRBJ1-5; no clear D gene. Germline loops: CDR1 GTSNPN, CDR2 SVGIG (reference sequence). Trimming took 0 bases from V and 5 from J, leaving 8 bases between them. This CDR3 is 13 amino acids long. CDR3 in amino acids: CAWSVGQDQPQHF. In DNA, the CDR3 is TGTGCCTGGAGTGTGGGCCAAGATCAGCCCCAGCATTTT.

The chain joins TRBV9 to TRBJ2-1; 11 bases fit TRBD1. J gave up 0 bases and V 2 bases, and 4 bases lay outside the gene matches. The CDR3 extends over 17 amino acids. The V gene's germline CDR1 is SGDLS and CDR2 YYNGEE. The CDR3 reads CASSVGQGGSSYNEQFF. DNA for the CDR3: TGTGCCAGCAGCGTGGGACAGGGGGGGAGCTCCTACAATGAGCAGTTCTTC.

The chain carries TRBV9 and TRBJ2-3; D is perhaps TRBD1 (6 bases). With 4 bases removed from V and 0 bases from J, the gap between germline ends came to 18 bases. This CDR3 has 17 residues. In germline, CDR1 is SGDLS, CDR2 YYNGEE. CDR3: CASSIGQTMTSTDTQYF. CDR3 nucleotide sequence: TGTGCCAGCAGCATCGGACAGACGATGACTAGCACAGATACGCAGTATTTT. Looking up the rest from reference TRBV9 and TRBJ2-3 gives the full variable domain: DSGVTQTPKHLITATGQRVTLRCSPRSGDLSVYWYQQSLDQGLQFLIQYYNGEERAKGNILERFSAQQFPDLHSELNLSSLELGDSALYFCASSIGQTMTSTDTQYFGPGTRLTVL.

The chain employs TRBV30 and TRBJ1-1; D possibly corresponds to TRBD1 (5 bases). The CDR3 contains 14 residues. Germline V CDR1 and CDR2: GTSNPN, SVGIG (reference sequence). With 0 bases removed from V and 2 bases from J, the gap between germline ends came to 10 bases. The CDR3 DNA follows: TGTGCCTGGAGTGTATGGGGGGGAAACACTGAAGCTTTCTTT. Its translation: CAWSVWGGNTEAFF.